This T cell receptor (beta chain) was recorded in a study of shared clonotypes between healthy human individuals (dated by TCRdb to the early 2020s). As for the study more broadly: Two women and a few men aged 18 to 49 years were included in the cohort. For each donor, CD4 naive and CD4 memory were each run on three plates, CD8 naive on two plates, and CD8 memory on one plate. Blood TCR repertoires of about 5 healthy adults were deeply sequenced to estimate repertoire size and the extent of clonotype sharing between individuals. Different laboratories and diverse techniques were used to prepare libraries and sequence TCR repertoires, to increase sequencing depth and limit assay-specific biases. Per donor, leukapheresis produced somewhere between about 0.94 and 9 billion PBMCs. The paper's findings and limits, for the study overall: Based on pairwise subsampling, the degree of clonotype sharing among donors was expected to be affected by sequencing depth. Compared with non-shared clonotypes, the clonotypes found in all four sorted-subset donors had higher generation probabilities. The small number of donors limited the genetic and exposure-history diversity represented. Incomplete sequencing was indicated by rarefaction of sorted-subset datasets, despite the large sequencing depth. Sampling was restricted to blood, and TCR repertoires in tissues likely differ from the TCR repertoires found in blood. Across a few donors, around 5% of naive CD4, over 3% of naive CD8, 2.3% of memory CD4, and approximately 0.4% of memory CD8 clonotypes were shared. Estimated clonotype richness was generally larger for naive than for memory subsets.

TCR CDR3 regions were amplified from genomic DNA by multiplex PCR using the deep immunoSEQ assay. Extracted genomic DNA from each cell subset was distributed evenly across all wells of several immunoSEQ 96-well plates, and each plate was treated as a replicate. For sorted subsets, each replicate PCR was loaded with approximately 190 ng genomic DNA, equivalent to about 30,000 T cell genomes. The purified libraries were quantified using a Qubit 3.0 fluorometer, sized with a Bioanalyzer 2100, and then quantified again using the KAPA Library Quantification kit. Each immunoSEQ 96-well plate was sequenced on its own single-read 150-cycle Illumina NextSeq 550 flow cell. The paper's data handling went like this. Because the immunoSEQ output held only junctional sequences and lacked quality scores, the filtering could not match the filtering applied to full-length reads. Sequences were annotated with PyIR, a Python wrapper for IgBLAST v1.9, using IMGT germline references to assign V/J genes and CDR3. Reads with weak V/J assignments (E-value above 1e-6), missing CDR3, stop codons, out-of-frame junctions, or ambiguous translated residues were removed. V3J clonotypes were defined by identical inferred V gene, J gene, and CDR3 amino acid sequence. The percentage overlap between two repertoires was calculated by dividing the number of shared unique clonotypes by the size of the smaller repertoire. Repertoire richness was assessed with RTK rarefaction, the Chao1 estimator, and Recon v2.1 estimates of unobserved clonotypes. Generation probabilities were computed with OLGA for all TCRbeta clonotypes obtained by the gDNA method from four donors. The clones in this table, taken by TCRdb from immuneACCESS, are in-frame only. Not every clone is retained; where verified, under half of the shortfall comes from an unresolved V gene, and the cause of the rest is unknown. D and trimming come from the DNA, and the V and J calls and clone size come from that table. Across this sample there are around 2.1 million clones, with 85% to 95% seen only once. More than 1.5% of the sample goes to the ten largest clones.

Details on this clone: Its antigen has not been determined. Base qualities are not at hand, and no much larger clone is one base apart. Other DNA variants within this sample encode the same CDR3.

Its CDR3 holds 14 amino acids, cysteine through phenylalanine. Left in the record is the CDR3 DNA by itself, 42 bases read in frame from the first base. V loses 0 bases of germline sequence and J loses 6 bases, and the interval between the two ends is 9 bases. For CDR1 and CDR2, the germline V gene lists MGHRA and YSYEKL. For the CD8 naive samples, CD45RO-negative cells were positively selected for CCR7, yielding a CD45RA+CCR7+ population from which TemRA cells were excluded. The donors were healthy, HIV-negative adults with no recently reported acute infections or vaccinations. Every donor was a Caucasian adult residing in Nashville, Tennessee, USA. Blood was collected by leukapheresis, and PBMCs were isolated by Ficoll-Histopaque density gradient centrifugation and then cryopreserved in liquid nitrogen vapor phase. Purity and quantity of every magnetically sorted T cell population were checked by analytical flow cytometry. Genomic DNA was isolated from every sorted fraction and measured by UV absorbance on a Nanodrop 2000c.

The sequencing input was naive CD8+ T cells from PBMCs. The intended sense of this specimen's cell subset or site label: CD45RA+CCR7+. The clonotype originates from a man in his late teens or twenties in good health. Some clones in this sample may be carry-over from other donors' samples. The chain links TRBV4-1 with TRBJ2-1, with no reliable assignment of the D segment. The CDR3 protein: CASSQDRATNEQFF. The nucleotide sequence is TGCGCCAGCAGCCAAGATCGGGCTACCAATGAGCAGTTCTTC.